This TCR beta chain emerged from a study of blood T cells in healthy people across ages. The germline CDR1 and CDR2 sequences are LGHDT and YNNKEL (reference sequence). Trimming stripped 0 bases from V and 4 bases from J, with 10 bases between. The CDR3 sequence is 16 residues long. A sample-barcoded 5' primer and a J-beta primer mix were used in a second PCR of roughly 6 to 11 cycles. Each cDNA molecule received a tag from a template-switch adaptor that had 12 random nucleotides. TCRdb re-called the 5' RACE reads with MiXCR, one entry per CDR3 protein. Of hundreds of thousands of distinct CDR3 sequences detected, about 30% appear once; the ten largest clones hold more than 15%. At least ten counts were recorded for this clonotype. Aged about 6 to 95, donors were systemically healthy Caucasians from Russia.

V is TRBV3-1 and J is TRBJ2-6, with D perhaps being TRBD1 or TRBD2 (6 bases each). Specimen: blood. This sequence was found in a woman of 80 years or more in good health. The CDR3 sequence: CASSQDGGTGANVLTF. The CDR3, as DNA: TGTGCCAGCAGCCAAGATGGGGGGACAGGGGCCAACGTCCTGACTTTC.